Each of the 30 T cell receptor beta chains below was sequenced from the same sample in a study of blood T cell repertoires in COVID-19 (dated by TCRdb to about 2020). Library prep was done by the immunoSEQ multiplex PCR assay. TCRdb retrieved this table from immuneACCESS and kept in-frame rearrangements only. Not all clones are present; in checked studies, unresolved V genes account for under half, and no reason is known for the remainder. Recorded for this sample are roughly 400,000 clones; about 88% of them occurred a single time. The ten largest make up 1.4% of the sample. The sample was PBMCs or T cells enriched from blood (not recorded which). These receptors were collected from a young woman who had been exposed to COVID-19.

V usage is TRBV11-2 and J usage is TRBJ2-1, with 7 positions matching TRBD2. Trimming cost V 5 bases and J 7 bases; bases outside gene matches: 14. Germline V gene sequence: CDR1 SGHAT, CDR2 FQNNGV. The CDR3 runs to 16 residues. CDR3 DNA: TGTGCCAGCAGCGCCGACGGGACTATCTATGAGAATGAGCAGTTCTTC. This codes for CASSADGTIYENEQFF.

The chain combines TRBV4-1 with TRBJ2-1; 7 bases map to TRBD2. This CDR3 region has 15 residues. Germline CDR1 is MGHRA and CDR2 is YSYEKL. Germline trimming cut 1 base from V and 7 bases from J; bases unmatched to any gene: 7. This CDR3 reads CASSQVFQGGNEQFF. Here the CDR3 DNA reads TGCGCCAGCAGCCAAGTTTTTCAGGGAGGGAATGAGCAGTTCTTC.

The chain employs TRBV4-1 and TRBJ1-6, with D tentatively TRBD1 (6 bases). This CDR3 is 14 amino acids long. V was clipped by 2 bases and J by 5 bases, with 7 bases between them. Germline CDR1 and CDR2: MGHRA and YSYEKL. This CDR3 is CASSQTGNNSPLHF. CDR3 coding DNA: TGCGCCAGCAGCCAAACAGGGAATAATTCACCCCTCCACTTT.

With regard to this clone: The same CDR3 is also encoded by other DNA sequences in this sample. The chain uses TRBV29-1 and TRBJ1-1; maybe TRBD1 (5 bases). V lost 4 bases and J 4 bases, leaving 10 bases between the germline ends. CDR1 is SQVTM and CDR2 is ANQGSEA in the germline V gene. The CDR3 has 12 residues. The CDR3 bases are TGCAGCGTTGGACGGGGGGGCACTGAAGCTTTCTTT. This encodes CSVGRGGTEAFF.

The chain has TRBV10-1 and TRBJ1-5; weak D call: TRBD1 (6 bases). This CDR3 is built from 17 residues. Germline V gene lookup returns CDR1 WNHNN and CDR2 SYGVQD (reference sequence). Trimming took off 6 bases at V and 7 bases at J, with 25 bases between the two ends. CDR3 region: CASRENTDRKGEQPQHF. For the CDR3, the DNA is TGCGCCAGCAGAGAAAATACGGACAGAAAGGGGGAACAGCCCCAGCATTTT.

V usage is TRBV9 and J usage is TRBJ1-1, with D possibly TRBD1 on 5 matching bases. This CDR3 is built from 16 residues. CDR1 is SGDLS, CDR2 YYNGEE, per germline. Between the trimmed V and J ends, which lost 0 bases and 5 bases, there was a span of 17 bases. The CDR3 sequence: CASSVGGVGGSTEAFF. CDR3 DNA sequence: TGTGCCAGCAGCGTAGGAGGAGTGGGGGGATCGACTGAAGCTTTCTTT.

This chain uses TRBV3-1 (or the pseudogene TRBV3-2) with TRBJ1-2; D is unresolved. The CDR3 has 14 residues. The germline V and J ends were trimmed by 6 bases and 5 bases, with 16 bases remaining between them. The germline V gene encodes CDR1 LGHDT and CDR2 YNNKEL (reference sequence). For the CDR3, the DNA is TGTGCCAGCAGTCAGGCGCAGCAGGAATATGGCTACACCTTC. Translation gives CASSQAQQEYGYTF.

The chain has TRBV14 and TRBJ2-2, with D possibly being TRBD2 (5 bases). Germline V gene sequence: CDR1 SGHDN, CDR2 FVKESK. This CDR3 is built from 15 residues. Trimming stripped 1 base from V and 4 bases from J, with 10 bases between. The CDR3 sequence: CASSQAFGSTGELFF. As DNA, the CDR3 is TGTGCCAGCAGCCAAGCGTTTGGGAGCACCGGGGAGCTGTTTTTT.

The V call is TRBV30, the J call TRBJ2-1, with 10 bases lining up with TRBD2. Germline CDR1 is GTSNPN and CDR2 is SVGIG (reference sequence). The CDR3 is 12 amino acids. Unmatched junction bases numbered 5, after V lost 8 bases and J lost 7 bases. The CDR3 sequence is CALGAGGNEQFF. The DNA for the CDR3 is TGTGCCCTAGGAGCGGGGGGGAATGAGCAGTTCTTC.

This sequence joins TRBV11-2 and TRBJ1-1; D perhaps matches TRBD1 (5 bases). CDR1 SGHAT and CDR2 FQNNGV come from the germline V gene. The CDR3 extends over 16 amino acids. The germline V and J ends were trimmed by 1 base and 5 bases, with 17 bases remaining between them. CDR3 amino acids: CASSLVAGPLDTEAFF. The CDR3 nucleotides are TGTGCCAGCAGCTTAGTCGCAGGGCCCCTGGATACTGAAGCTTTCTTT.

For the CDR3, the DNA is TGTGCCAGCTCATCTGCTTCTAGCGGGTTCACAGATACGCAGTATTTT. Translating gives CASSSASSGFTDTQYF. The chain is built from TRBV18 and TRBJ2-3; 8 nucleotides match TRBD2. The germline V gene encodes CDR1 KGHSH and CDR2 LQKENI. J lost 2 bases, V lost 5 bases, and 9 bases had no gene match. This CDR3 contains 16 residues.

J is TRBJ2-3 and V is TRBV5-1, with TRBD1 identical over 9 bases. Trimming cost V 4 bases and J 9 bases; bases outside gene matches: 12. Per the germline V gene, CDR1 is SGHRS and CDR2 is YFSETQ. CDR3 length: 15 amino acids. The CDR3 nucleotides read TGCGCCAGCAGCGGGACCAGGGACAGGGAGGGGACGCAGTATTTT. Its protein is CASSGTRDREGTQYF.

The chain employs TRBV5-1 and TRBJ2-7; 8 nucleotides agree with TRBD1. CDR3 length equals 15 residues. Per germline, CDR1 SGHRS and CDR2 YFSETQ. Trimming cost V 5 bases and J 1 base; bases outside gene matches: 8. The CDR3 DNA reads TGCGCCAGCAGAGACCGGACAGGGCCGTCCTACGAGCAGTACTTC. Its protein product is CASRDRTGPSYEQYF.

The V call is TRBV3-1 (or the pseudogene TRBV3-2), the J call TRBJ1-3; TRBD1 might be the D (5 bases). Germline V gene data show CDR1 as LGHDT and CDR2 as YNNKEL (reference sequence). The CDR3 has 12 amino acids. V was pared by 1 base and J by 10 bases, with 8 bases between. The DNA for the CDR3 is TGTGCCAGCAGCCAAGGTCAGGGAACCATATATTTT. Translation: CASSQGQGTIYF.

V and J are TRBV5-8 and TRBJ1-6; tentative D call: TRBD1 (5 bases). The CDR3 extends over 14 amino acids. Trimming took off 2 bases at V and 9 bases at J, with 12 bases between the two ends. From germline, CDR1 is SGHTS and CDR2 YDEGEE. As DNA, the CDR3 is TGTGCCAGCAGCTTTGAGGGGCGGGGTTCACCCCTCCACTTT. It specifies CASSFEGRGSPLHF.

The genes are TRBV29-1 and TRBJ1-1; 9 nucleotides match TRBD1. V was clipped by 4 bases and J by 1 base; unmatched bases: 7. Germline V gives CDR1 SQVTM, CDR2 ANQGSEA. The CDR3 runs to 15 residues. The CDR3 protein is CSVGGDRARNTEAFF. As DNA, the CDR3 is TGCAGCGTTGGGGGGGACAGGGCGAGGAACACTGAAGCTTTCTTT.

The chain recombines TRBV6-2 or TRBV6-3 with TRBJ1-5; 7 positions agree with TRBD1. With 5 bases clipped from V and 2 bases from J, the junction kept 3 bases outside the gene matches. The CDR3 loop spans 14 amino acids. CDR1 is MNHEY and CDR2 is SVGEGT in the germline V gene. The CDR3 is CASSVTGGNQPQHF. The CDR3 DNA reads TGTGCCAGCAGTGTAACAGGGGGCAATCAGCCCCAGCATTTT.

The chain carries TRBV6-6 and TRBJ2-6, with D tentatively TRBD1 (6 bases). CDR3 length: 15 amino acids. The V gene's germline CDR1 is MNHNY and CDR2 SVGAGI (reference sequence). The V end lost 8 bases, the J end lost 0 bases, and 11 bases lay between the germline ends. CDR3 bases: TGTGCCAGCCAAACAGGGAACTCTGGGGCCAACGTCCTGACTTTC. This codes for CASQTGNSGANVLTF.

V and J are TRBV2 and TRBJ1-1, with TRBD1 matching over 7 bases. V gave up 4 bases and J gave up 4 bases; unmatched junction bases: 6. CDR1 and CDR2 (germline): SNHLY, FYNNEI. This CDR3 is 14 amino acids long. CDR3 residues: CASSATGWGTEAFF. DNA of the CDR3: TGTGCCAGCAGTGCGACAGGGTGGGGCACTGAAGCTTTCTTT.

The J gene is TRBJ1-2, the V gene TRBV20-1; D may be TRBD1 (6 bases). The V and J ends lost 6 bases and 10 bases respectively, with 15 bases between them. Germline CDR1 reads DFQATT; CDR2 reads SNEGSKA (reference sequence). The CDR3 is 11 amino acids. In nucleotides, the CDR3 is TGCAGTGCAAAAACACAGGGATCCTACACCTTC. Its protein product is CSAKTQGSYTF.

The DNA for the CDR3 is TGCGCCAGCAGGCTGATCGCGGGACCGAACACCGGGGAGCTGTTTTTT. Amino acid sequence: CASRLIAGPNTGELFF. The chain carries TRBV5-1 and TRBJ2-2, with D perhaps TRBD2 (6 bases). This CDR3 spans 16 amino acids. Looked up from germline, CDR1 is SGHRS and CDR2 is YFSETQ. The germline V and J ends were trimmed by 5 bases and 0 bases, with 14 bases remaining between them.

The chain employs TRBV29-1 and TRBJ1-1, with TRBD1 matching over 8 bases. Germline V gene lookup returns CDR1 SQVTM and CDR2 ANQGSEA. CDR3 length equals 13 residues. Losses at the gene ends were 5 bases for V and 8 bases for J; bases not matched to a gene: 10. CDR3: CSVSQPGQEEAFF. The CDR3 DNA follows: TGCAGCGTTTCCCAACCGGGACAGGAAGAAGCTTTCTTT.

The chain uses TRBV2 and TRBJ1-5; no clear D. The CDR3 runs to 14 residues. Germline-derived CDR1 and CDR2 are SNHLY and FYNNEI. Trimming took 1 base from V and 4 from J, leaving 8 bases between them. DNA for the CDR3: TGTGCCAGCAGTGAAGAGATTCTAAATCAGCCCCAGCATTTT. It yields the protein CASSEEILNQPQHF.

With respect to this clone: Other DNA variants within this sample encode the same CDR3. This chain joins TRBV18 and TRBJ1-5; no reliable D call. V was shortened by 2 bases and J by 4 bases, with 6 bases between the two germline ends. The CDR3 length is 13 residues. Germline-derived CDR1 and CDR2 are KGHSH and LQKENI. Here the CDR3 DNA reads TGTGCCAGCTCACCAACGGGGAATCAGCCCCAGCATTTT. Its translation is CASSPTGNQPQHF.

This clone was observed a single time. The chain carries TRBV6-5 and TRBJ2-2; D unresolved. Trimming cost V 2 bases and J 4 bases, with 8 bases left between them. The CDR3 covers 14 residues. Germline V gives CDR1 MNHEY, CDR2 SVGAGI. In DNA form, the CDR3 reads TGTGCCAGCAGTTACCTAGTCGGCACCGGGGAGCTGTTTTTT. This codes for CASSYLVGTGELFF.

This chain links TRBV10-1 with TRBJ2-1, with 12 nucleotides matching TRBD2. CDR1 is WNHNN and CDR2 is SYGVQD in the germline V gene (reference sequence). V was pared by 4 bases and J by 6 bases, with 7 bases of the junction left unmatched. The CDR3 extends over 16 amino acids. The CDR3 sequence is CASSAGLAGRGNEQFF. In DNA, the CDR3 is TGCGCCAGCAGTGCTGGACTAGCGGGAAGGGGCAATGAGCAGTTCTTC.

The chain recombines TRBV7-9 with TRBJ1-5; 10 positions match TRBD1. V gave up 5 bases and J gave up 3 bases; unmatched junction bases: 1. The CDR3 sequence is 14 residues long. Looked up from germline, CDR1 is SEHNR and CDR2 is FQNEAQ (reference sequence). The CDR3 reads CASSGTGDNQPQHF. As DNA, the CDR3 is TGTGCCAGCAGCGGGACAGGGGACAATCAGCCCCAGCATTTT.

The rearrangement links TRBV7-9 to TRBJ2-1; 7 bases are shared with TRBD1. With 3 bases clipped from V and 0 bases from J, the junction kept 2 bases outside the gene matches. This CDR3 is 15 amino acids long. Germline CDR1 and CDR2: SEHNR and FQNEAQ (reference sequence). In DNA form, the CDR3 reads TGTGCCAGCAGCTTCCGACAGGGCTCCTACAATGAGCAGTTCTTC. It codes for CASSFRQGSYNEQFF. Supplemented by reference TRBV7-9 and TRBJ2-1, the full variable domain reads DTGVSQNPRHKITKRGQNVTFRCDPISEHNRLYWYRQTLGQGPEFLTYFQNEAQLEKSRLLSDRFSAERPKGSFSTLEIQRTEQGDSAMYLCASSFRQGSYNEQFFGPGTRLTVL.

The chain links TRBV10-3 to TRBJ2-5; 8 nucleotides agree with TRBD2. Germline CDR1 ENHRY, CDR2 SYGVKD. V gave up 6 bases and J gave up 0 bases; unmatched junction bases: 3. This CDR3 contains 14 residues. CDR3 protein: CAISRLANQETQYF. The CDR3, as DNA: TGTGCCATCAGCAGACTAGCGAACCAAGAGACCCAGTACTTC.

A few counts support this clone. The V gene is TRBV6-6, the J gene TRBJ2-7; D may be TRBD1 (6 bases). The CDR3 extends over 14 amino acids. With 2 bases removed from V and 0 bases from J, the gap between germline ends came to 8 bases. Germline V gene lookup returns CDR1 MNHNY and CDR2 SVGAGI (reference sequence). CDR3 region: CASSYRQVSYEQYF. The CDR3 DNA is TGTGCCAGCAGTTACCGACAGGTCTCCTACGAGCAGTACTTC.